This TCR beta chain was retrieved from a study of OX40 agonist ivuxolimab in advanced cancers. Concerning this clone: The antigen remains undetermined.

Overall study results and limits: Low levels of normalized T-cell clonal expansion also appeared in some nonresponders.

The CDR3 runs to 18 residues. Trimming cost V 0 bases and J 0 bases; bases outside gene matches: 7. Germline V CDR1 and CDR2: SGHDN, FVKESK. Measured with immunoSEQ multiplex PCR; TCRdb has only the in-frame clones, and not every one. The table shows roughly 130,000 clones, with roughly 95% occurring only once. The material was CD4+ or CD8+ T cells sorted from blood, obtained in a trial of the OX40 agonist ivuxolimab. The source is an adult with an advanced solid tumor such as melanoma, head and neck, liver or kidney cancer. The V and J genes are TRBV14 and TRBJ2-1, with 8 bases fitting TRBD2. The CDR3 loop is CASSQDIGSGISYNEQFF. The CDR3 DNA is TGTGCCAGCAGCCAAGATATAGGTAGCGGGATCTCCTACAATGAGCAGTTCTTC.